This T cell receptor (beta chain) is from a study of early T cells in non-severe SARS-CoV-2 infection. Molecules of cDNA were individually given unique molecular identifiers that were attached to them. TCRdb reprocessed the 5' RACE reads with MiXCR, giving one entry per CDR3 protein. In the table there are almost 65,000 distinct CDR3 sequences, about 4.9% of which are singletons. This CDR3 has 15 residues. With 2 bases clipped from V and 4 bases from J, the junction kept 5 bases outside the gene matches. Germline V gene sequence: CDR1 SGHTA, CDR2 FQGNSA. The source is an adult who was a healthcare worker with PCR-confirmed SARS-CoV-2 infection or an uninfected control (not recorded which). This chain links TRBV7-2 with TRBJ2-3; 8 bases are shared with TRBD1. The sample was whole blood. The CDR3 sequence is CASSLPYRGADTQYF. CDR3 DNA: TGTGCCAGCAGCTTACCCTACAGGGGGGCAGATACGCAGTATTTT.